Shown below are 30 T cell receptor beta chains from a single sample sequenced in a study of blood T cell repertoires in COVID-19. Profiled with immunoSEQ multiplex PCR; TCRdb holds only in-frame clones, not every one. The table includes roughly 52,000 clones, 83% detected once. Sample: peripheral blood. These receptors were collected from a human donor in a cohort sampled during active COVID-19.

The genes are TRBV20-1 and TRBJ2-1; the D gene is possibly TRBD1 (6 bases). This CDR3 is built from 11 residues. In germline, CDR1 is DFQATT, CDR2 SNEGSKA (reference sequence). Trimming cost V 6 bases and J 10 bases, with 13 bases left between them. The CDR3 spells CSAKGDLEQFF. The CDR3 nucleotides read TGCAGTGCCAAGGGGGATCTGGAGCAGTTCTTC.

This rearrangement joins TRBV5-6 to TRBJ1-1, with D possibly TRBD1 on 5 matching bases. The CDR3 has 16 residues. The V gene lost 4 bases and the J gene lost 1 base, with 17 bases spanning the gap. Germline loops: CDR1 SGHDT, CDR2 YYEEEE. The CDR3 DNA reads TGTGCCAGCAGCCCTGACAGCCCGGTCGGGAACACTGAAGCTTTCTTT. It translates to CASSPDSPVGNTEAFF.

V gene TRBV7-3 combines with J gene TRBJ2-1; the match to TRBD2 covers 7 bases. Germline V gene sequence: CDR1 SGHTA, CDR2 FQGTGA. After removal of 3 bases from V and 10 bases from J, the junction contained 3 bases not matched to a gene. There are 12 residues in the CDR3. CDR3 amino acids: CASSFERGEQFF. The CDR3, as DNA: TGTGCCAGCAGCTTTGAGCGGGGCGAGCAGTTCTTC.

This clone has a single count. The J gene is TRBJ2-5, the V gene TRBV9; 9 bases are shared with TRBD2. The CDR3 runs to 15 residues. With 3 bases clipped from V and 3 bases from J, the junction kept 6 bases outside the gene matches. Germline V gene sequence: CDR1 SGDLS, CDR2 YYNGEE. CDR3 loop: CASSALAGVKETQYF. The DNA for the CDR3 is TGTGCCAGCAGCGCCTTAGCGGGGGTAAAAGAGACCCAGTACTTC.

V gene TRBV5-4 combines with J gene TRBJ2-3, with a weak D call TRBD2 (5 bases). V lost 5 bases and J lost 3, with 7 bases in between. CDR3 length equals 12 residues. The germline V gene has CDR1 SGHNT and CDR2 YYREEE (reference sequence). The CDR3 loop reads CASRLETDTQYF. The CDR3 DNA sequence: TGTGCCAGCAGACTAGAAACAGATACGCAGTATTTT.

This clone occurred once. Here the CDR3 reads CASGDYGGFTDTQYF. In DNA, the CDR3 is TGTGCCTCGGGGGATTACGGGGGGTTCACAGATACGCAGTATTTT. V usage is TRBV6-5 and J usage is TRBJ2-3; TRBD2 matches at 7 bases. Germline V gene sequence: CDR1 MNHEY, CDR2 SVGAGI. The V segment lost 11 bases and the J segment 2 bases; nucleotides outside the gene matches: 13. CDR3 length equals 15 residues.

V is TRBV15 and J is TRBJ1-3; no definite D call. The CDR3 totals 13 residues. The germline V gene has CDR1 LNHNV and CDR2 YYDKDF (reference sequence). V was trimmed by 0 bases and J by 4 bases, leaving 4 bases between them. The CDR3 is CATSRDLGNTIYF. The CDR3 region has the DNA TGTGCCACCAGCAGAGATCTGGGAAACACCATATATTTT.

The chain combines TRBV2 with TRBJ2-7, with 7 nucleotides matching TRBD2. The CDR3 contains 13 residues. CDR1 and CDR2 from the germline V gene are SNHLY and FYNNEI. CDR3 in DNA: TGTGTGATTGGCGGCCGCCGCGGGGGAGAGCAGTACTTC. This translates into CVIGGRRGGEQYF.

The CDR3 spells CASSLGGVNTGELFF. CDR3 sequence (DNA): TGTGCCAGCAGCTTGGGAGGGGTTAACACCGGGGAGCTGTTTTTT. The chain has TRBV7-9 and TRBJ2-2, with 7 bases fitting TRBD2. CDR1 SEHNR and CDR2 FQNEAQ come from the germline V gene (reference sequence). V was clipped by 3 bases and J by 2 bases; unmatched bases: 3. The CDR3 is 15 amino acids.

V is TRBV7-9 and J is TRBJ2-2; D remains unclear. V was clipped by 2 bases and J by 0 bases, with 4 bases between them. Germline values: CDR1 SEHNR, CDR2 FQNEAQ (reference sequence). CDR3 length: 14 residues. CDR3 sequence (DNA): TGTGCCAGCAGCTTAATAGCGAACACCGGGGAGCTGTTTTTT. It encodes CASSLIANTGELFF. Full variable domain (rest looked up from reference TRBV7-9 and TRBJ2-2): DTGVSQNPRHKITKRGQNVTFRCDPISEHNRLYWYRQTLGQGPEFLTYFQNEAQLEKSRLLSDRFSAERPKGSFSTLEIQRTEQGDSAMYLCASSLIANTGELFFGEGSRLTVL.

V gene TRBV11-3 combines with J gene TRBJ2-2; D remains ambiguous. The CDR3 has 15 residues. Per the germline V gene, CDR1 is SGHNT and CDR2 is YENEEA. The V and J ends lost 3 bases and 5 bases respectively, with 13 bases between them. CDR3 DNA sequence: TGTGCCAGCAGCTTCCAACCCGACACGACCGGGGAGCTGTTTTTT. It translates to CASSFQPDTTGELFF.

V is TRBV7-2 and J is TRBJ1-5; D is uncertain. The germline V and J ends were trimmed by 5 bases and 4 bases, with 9 bases remaining between them. The germline CDR1 and CDR2 sequences are SGHTA and FQGNSA. This CDR3 comprises 13 residues. The CDR3: CASSLYTNQPQHF. DNA for the CDR3: TGTGCCAGCAGCCTGTACACAAATCAGCCCCAGCATTTT. The full variable domain, in which reference TRBV7-2 and TRBJ1-5 provide the parts outside the CDR3, is GAGVSQSPSNKVTEKGKDVELRCDPISGHTALYWYRQSLGQGLEFLIYFQGNSAPDKSGLPSDRFSAERTGGSVSTLTIQRTQQEDSAVYLCASSLYTNQPQHFGDGTRLSIL.

The rearrangement links TRBV7-2 to TRBJ2-1; 14 bases fit TRBD2. Germline V lookup: CDR1 SGHTA, CDR2 FQGNSA. After removal of 5 bases from V and 7 bases from J, the junction contained 7 bases not matched to a gene. The CDR3 consists of 16 residues. The CDR3 protein is CASSPTSGGARNEQFF. As DNA, the CDR3 is TGTGCCAGCAGCCCGACTAGCGGGGGGGCAAGGAATGAGCAGTTCTTC.

This rearrangement joins TRBV19 to TRBJ2-3; 11 bases are shared with TRBD2. The V segment lost 1 base and the J segment 8 bases; nucleotides outside the gene matches: 14. The length of the CDR3 is 18 residues. From germline, CDR1 is LNHDA and CDR2 SQIVND (reference sequence). CDR3 in amino acids: CASSIVVTGLAGGGTQYF. The DNA of the CDR3 is TGTGCCAGTAGTATAGTTGTAACCGGGCTAGCGGGGGGAGGTACGCAGTATTTT.

This clone was observed a few times. The chain has TRBV10-3 and TRBJ1-5; D is possibly TRBD1 (6 bases). Germline values: CDR1 ENHRY, CDR2 SYGVKD. The ends were cut back, 7 bases at V and 0 bases at J, with 13 bases in the middle. The CDR3 is 15 residues long. The CDR3 is CAINSGTNSNQPQHF. The CDR3 coding sequence is TGTGCCATCAACTCCGGGACAAATAGCAATCAGCCCCAGCATTTT.

The chain carries TRBV4-1 and TRBJ2-1, with 7 bases lining up with TRBD2. This CDR3 spans 16 amino acids. The junction had 5 bases not matched to a gene; V was cut back by 1 base and J by 2 bases. Germline lookup yields CDR1 MGHRA and CDR2 YSYEKL. This chain's CDR3 is CASSQATSVTYNEQFF. The CDR3 bases are TGCGCCAGCAGCCAAGCAACTAGCGTCACCTACAATGAGCAGTTCTTC.

The chain recombines TRBV9 with TRBJ2-3; 10 bases fit TRBD2. CDR3 length: 15 residues. The J segment lost 5 bases and the V segment lost 0 bases, leaving 3 bases of the junction unmatched. Per the germline V gene, CDR1 is SGDLS and CDR2 is YYNGEE. The CDR3 DNA is TGTGCCAGCAGCGTAGTAAGCGGGGGGGGAGATACGCAGTATTTT. Its translation: CASSVVSGGGDTQYF.

This sequence joins TRBV7-9 and TRBJ1-4; 8 nucleotides align to TRBD1. Per the germline V gene, CDR1 is SEHNR and CDR2 is FQNEAQ (reference sequence). V trimming: 1 base; J trimming: 5 bases; junction bases outside the gene matches: 0. This CDR3 comprises 14 residues. CDR3 nucleotides: TGTGCCAGCAGCTTAGGACAGGGGAATGAAAAACTGTTTTTT. It yields the protein CASSLGQGNEKLFF.

This clone turned up a few times. This sequence joins TRBV5-1 and TRBJ2-2, with a weak D call TRBD2 (7 bases). Trimming took 1 base from V and 1 from J, leaving 11 bases between them. Germline CDR1 reads SGHRS; CDR2 reads YFSETQ. The CDR3 totals 16 residues. DNA for the CDR3: TGCGCCAGCAGCTTGAAGGGGGGGCAGAACACCGGGGAGCTGTTTTTT. Its protein product is CASSLKGGQNTGELFF.

In this sample, this clone turned up once. The V call is TRBV3-1 (or the pseudogene TRBV3-2), the J call TRBJ1-3, with TRBD1 as a possible D gene (6 bases). V lost 8 bases, J lost 4 bases, and 15 bases lay in between. Germline CDR1 and CDR2: LGHDT and YNNKEL (reference sequence). The CDR3 is made up of 14 amino acids. The CDR3 here is CASREQGLGNTIYF. The CDR3 nucleotides read TGTGCCAGCCGCGAACAGGGTTTGGGAAACACCATATATTTT.

The chain joins TRBV2 to TRBJ2-2, with D possibly TRBD2 on 5 matching bases. This CDR3 is built from 14 residues. CDR1 is SNHLY and CDR2 is FYNNEI in the germline V gene. The V gene lost 8 bases and the J gene lost 7 bases, with 17 bases spanning the gap. CDR3: CASSGLTSGGELFF. The CDR3 DNA is TGTGCCAGCTCCGGACTCACCTCGGGCGGGGAGCTGTTTTTT.

The rearrangement links TRBV29-1 to TRBJ1-2; D gene uncertain. Trimming stripped 6 bases from V and 4 bases from J, with 12 bases between. The CDR3 runs 12 residues. Germline assignment: CDR1 SQVTM and CDR2 ANQGSEA. The CDR3 reads CSVRSPGYGYTF. The CDR3 DNA is TGCAGCGTACGAAGCCCCGGCTATGGCTACACCTTC.

The chain is built from TRBV11-3 and TRBJ2-1; tentative D call: TRBD2 (6 bases). Trimming took off 1 base at V and 2 bases at J, with 12 bases between the two ends. Germline-derived CDR1 and CDR2 are SGHNT and YENEEA. The CDR3 length is 16 residues. CDR3: CASSLGLSGTYNEQFF. The CDR3 DNA reads TGTGCCAGCAGCTTAGGCCTTAGCGGAACCTACAATGAGCAGTTCTTC.

This chain links TRBV2 with TRBJ2-2, with 7 bases aligning to TRBD2. Germline assignment: CDR1 SNHLY and CDR2 FYNNEI. The CDR3 runs 13 residues. The V gene end was trimmed by 8 bases and the J gene end by 5 bases; junction bases not matched to a gene: 5. The CDR3 is CASLAARTGELFF. The CDR3 bases are TGTGCCAGCCTAGCGGCGAGAACCGGGGAGCTGTTTTTT.

The V gene is TRBV5-6, the J gene TRBJ1-6; 8 bases align to TRBD1. Germline V gene sequence: CDR1 SGHDT, CDR2 YYEEEE. Germline trimming cut 2 bases from V and 1 base from J; bases unmatched to any gene: 2. The CDR3 length is 16 residues. In DNA form, the CDR3 reads TGTGCCAGCAGCTTAGACAGGGGATCCTATAATTCACCCCTCCACTTT. This sequence encodes CASSLDRGSYNSPLHF. Full variable domain (outside the CDR3, taken from reference TRBV5-6 and TRBJ1-6): DAGVTQSPTHLIKTRGQQVTLRCSPKSGHDTVSWYQQALGQGPQFIFQYYEEEERQRGNFPDRFSGHQFPNYSSELNVNALLLGDSALYLCASSLDRGSYNSPLHFGNGTRLTVT.

This clone was detected once. The chain combines TRBV10-3 with TRBJ2-1, with TRBD1 matching over 9 bases. Germline trimming cut 0 bases from V and 7 bases from J; bases unmatched to any gene: 10. The CDR3 is made up of 17 amino acids. CDR1 is ENHRY, CDR2 SYGVKD, per germline. The CDR3 nucleotides are TGTGCCATCAGTGAGTCGATTGGGACAGGGTCTGCGAATGAGCAGTTCTTC. Its translation is CAISESIGTGSANEQFF.

The chain combines TRBV29-1 with TRBJ2-1; D call uncertain. CDR1 is SQVTM, CDR2 ANQGSEA, per germline. The V and J ends lost 6 bases and 0 bases respectively, with 12 bases between them. The CDR3 sequence is 14 residues long. In DNA form, the CDR3 reads TGCAGCGTCACGTTCGGTAGCTCCTACAATGAGCAGTTCTTC. It yields the protein CSVTFGSSYNEQFF.

The V call is TRBV6-6, the J call TRBJ2-2; 10 bases agree with TRBD1. Germline V CDR1 and CDR2: MNHNY, SVGAGI (reference sequence). The length of the CDR3 is 16 residues. The ends lost 0 bases at V and 7 bases at J; junction bases unmatched: 5. The CDR3 DNA follows: TGTGCCAGCAGTTACTCACGGACAGGGGGAGTCGGGGAGCTGTTTTTT. Its protein product is CASSYSRTGGVGELFF.

Written as DNA, the CDR3 is TGCGCCAGCAGTGGGACAGGGGCTATTAGCGACGAGCAGTACTTC. It is translated as CASSGTGAISDEQYF. The chain uses TRBV10-2 and TRBJ2-7; TRBD1 aligns across 9 bases. The length of the CDR3 is 15 residues. V gave up 4 bases and J gave up 5 bases; unmatched junction bases: 9. Looked up from germline, CDR1 is WSHSY and CDR2 is SAAADI.

The genes are TRBV7-8 and TRBJ2-1, with 9 bases aligning to TRBD1. CDR3 length equals 16 residues. V lost 6 bases and J lost 8; bases outside the gene matches: 14. Germline V gene sequence: CDR1 SGHVS, CDR2 FQNEAQ. CDR3 protein: CASSISGTGHGDEQFF. The CDR3 nucleotides are TGTGCCAGCAGTATCAGCGGGACAGGGCATGGGGATGAGCAGTTCTTC.